This section outlines one TCR beta chain sequence together with its context. Its antigen target is currently unknown. No much larger clonotype is one base removed from it; base qualities were not supplied. The immunoSEQ Assay, a bias-controlled multiplex PCR, was used to amplify TCRbeta CDR3 regions from genomic DNA. On the authors' methods: Within the assay, amplification of reference gene primers was used to estimate how many nucleated cells each sample contained. To quantify the absolute abundance of each unique TCRbeta CDR3 rearrangement, sequence reads were collapsed and filtered. For each sample, productive Simpson clonality was calculated as the square root of Simpson's diversity index over productive rearrangements. The table was pulled from immuneACCESS by TCRdb, which kept in-frame rearrangements only. Such tables lose some clones; where checked, under half of the loss comes from unresolved V genes, and the rest has no known cause. The D gene and trimming were derived from the DNA, and the V and J assignments and clone size from that table. Recorded for this sample are hundreds of thousands of clones; roughly 79% of them occurred a single time. The ten top clones hold 1.5% to 2% of the sample.

This record comes from a study of blood T cell repertoires in COVID-19 (dated by TCRdb to about 2020). Regarding the study in general: Samples covering the acute and convalescent phases of COVID-19 were provided by collaborators in the United States, Italy and Spain. The material from the prospective study consisted of cDNA or gDNA derived from T cells, B-cell-depleted T cells, or PBMCs. Subjects who had been exposed to COVID-19, were actively infected with it, or had recovered from it provided the deeply sampled blood TCRbeta repertoires that made up the dataset. The repertoires were released in a freely available public database intended as a resource for research on the immune response to SARS-CoV-2. Samples were obtained from the ongoing ImmuneRACE study (first 160 participants) and from 950 to 1,500 subjects provided by 6 global collaborators. A de-identified subject ID, COVID-19 status, age in years and sex were almost always included in the sample metadata. Where available, HLA class I and class II types were taken from metadata supplied by the sample provider and were not determined by assay-based typing. Overall study results and their limits: How much clinical and demographic metadata was included differed by source and by participant, and the metadata was provided uncurated.

Based on the germline V gene (reference sequence), the CDR1 and CDR2 sequences are LNHDA and SQIVND. CDR3 length: 15 amino acids, cysteine to phenylalanine. Left in the record is the CDR3 DNA by itself, 45 bases read in frame from the first base. The trim is 7 bases for V and 0 bases for J, with a gap of 13 bases between the germline ends. The collaborating institutions used their own protocols to collect whole blood in K2EDTA tubes. For TCRbeta analysis, collaborator samples were shipped as frozen whole blood, as isolated PBMCs, or as DNA extracted from either sample type. The sequence links TRBV19 to TRBJ1-5, with TRBD1 tentatively as D gene (6 bases match). Sample: peripheral blood. The TCR sequence derives from a woman older than 75 with acute or convalescent COVID-19. The CDR3 has the sequence CASKSTGPSNQPQHF. The bases read TGTGCCAGTAAGTCGACAGGACCTAGCAATCAGCCCCAGCATTTT.